This TCR beta chain was documented in a study of response to subunit inactivated influenza vaccine. Whole-study findings and limits: Authors suggested each seasonal flu vaccination may recruit only limited numbers of new T cells.

As regards this clonotype: Its antigen is unidentified.

TCRdb used MiXCR to reprocess the RT-PCR reads, holding one entry per CDR3 protein. The data hold 540,000 or so distinct CDR3 sequences, with approximately 12% observed a single time. Germline V gene lookup returns CDR1 SGHRS and CDR2 YFSETQ. The CDR3 totals 16 residues. V was cut by 0 bases and J by 0 bases, with 13 bases left in between. The rearrangement links TRBV5-1 to TRBJ2-7; D is unclear. The material was PBMCs from blood, obtained about 40 days after vaccination. The receptor was derived from a man aged 45-65 years who received an inactivated influenza vaccine. CDR3 nucleotide sequence: TGCGCCAGCAGCTTGGCCGCCGGAAACCCCTCCTACGAGCAGTACTTC. Translation: CASSLAAGNPSYEQYF.